The T cell receptor (beta chain) described here comes from a study of blood T cell repertoires in COVID-19. The overall study: Some COVID-19 samples were acute and others convalescent; all came from the United States, Italy and Spain. PBMCs, B-cell-depleted T cells, or T cells provided the cDNA or gDNA that made up the material.

Original handling: By means of reference gene primer amplification, nucleated cell counts were estimated. The repertoire was sequenced with immunoSEQ multiplex PCR; TCRdb's copy has only in-frame clones and lacks some. V, J and clone size reflect that table, while D and trimming were determined from the DNA. The sample has 210,000 or so clones; around 83% are singletons. CDR3 length equals 15 residues. The receptor was isolated from a man between 50 and 59 years old with active or convalescent COVID-19. The rearrangement uses TRBV7-5 and TRBJ1-1; TRBD1 reflects the table's D call only, with no check against the DNA. TRBV7-5 is given as a pseudogene. The specimen sequenced was peripheral blood. Here the CDR3 DNA reads TGTGCCAGAAGCTTTAGGGGGCCCCGGAACACTGAAGCTTTCTTT. Translation: CARSFRGPRNTEAFF.